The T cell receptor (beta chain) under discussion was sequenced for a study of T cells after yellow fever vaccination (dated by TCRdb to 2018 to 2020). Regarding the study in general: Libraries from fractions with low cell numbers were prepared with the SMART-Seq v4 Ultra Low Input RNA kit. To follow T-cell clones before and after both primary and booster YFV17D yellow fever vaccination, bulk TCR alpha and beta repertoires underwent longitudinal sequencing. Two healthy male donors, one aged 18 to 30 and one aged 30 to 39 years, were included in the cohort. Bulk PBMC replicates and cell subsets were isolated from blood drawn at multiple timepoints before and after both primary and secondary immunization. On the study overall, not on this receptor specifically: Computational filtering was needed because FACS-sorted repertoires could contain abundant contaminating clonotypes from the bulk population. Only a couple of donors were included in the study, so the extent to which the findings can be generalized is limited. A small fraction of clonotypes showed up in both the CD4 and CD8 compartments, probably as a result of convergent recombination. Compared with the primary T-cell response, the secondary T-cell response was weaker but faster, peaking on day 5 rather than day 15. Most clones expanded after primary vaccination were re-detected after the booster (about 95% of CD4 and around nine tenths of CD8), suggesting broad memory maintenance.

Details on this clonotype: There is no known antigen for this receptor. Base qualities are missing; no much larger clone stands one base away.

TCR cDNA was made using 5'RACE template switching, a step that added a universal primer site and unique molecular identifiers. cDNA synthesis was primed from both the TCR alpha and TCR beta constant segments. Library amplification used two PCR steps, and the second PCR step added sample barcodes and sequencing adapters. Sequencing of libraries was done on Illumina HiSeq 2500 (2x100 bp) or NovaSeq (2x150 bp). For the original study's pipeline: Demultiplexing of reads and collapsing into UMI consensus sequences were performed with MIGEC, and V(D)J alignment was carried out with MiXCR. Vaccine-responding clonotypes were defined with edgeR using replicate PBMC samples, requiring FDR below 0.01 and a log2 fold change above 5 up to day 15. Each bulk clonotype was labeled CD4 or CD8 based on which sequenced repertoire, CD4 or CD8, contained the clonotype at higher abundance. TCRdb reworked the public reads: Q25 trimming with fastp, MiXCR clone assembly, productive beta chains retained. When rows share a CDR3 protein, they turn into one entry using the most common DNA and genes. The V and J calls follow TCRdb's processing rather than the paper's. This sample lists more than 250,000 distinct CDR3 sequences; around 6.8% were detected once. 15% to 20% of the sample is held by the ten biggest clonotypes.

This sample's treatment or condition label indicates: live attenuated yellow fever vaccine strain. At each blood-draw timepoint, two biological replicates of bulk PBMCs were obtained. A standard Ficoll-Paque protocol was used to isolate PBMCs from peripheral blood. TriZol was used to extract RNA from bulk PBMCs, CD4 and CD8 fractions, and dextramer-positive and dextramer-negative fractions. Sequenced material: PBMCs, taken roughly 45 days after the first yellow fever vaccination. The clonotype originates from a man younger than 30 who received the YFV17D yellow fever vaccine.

The CDR3 reads CASSFGIAGDYNEQFF. The nucleotides are TGTGCCAGCAGTTTCGGGATAGCGGGGGACTACAATGAGCAGTTCTTC. The sequence joins TRBV28 to TRBJ2-1, with 9 bases aligning to TRBD2. The CDR3 contains 16 residues, cysteine and phenylalanine counted. Only CDR3 DNA remains: 48 bases, in frame from the first base. V is pruned by 3 bases and J by 3 bases, leaving 6 bases of the junction without a gene match. CDR1 and CDR2, per the germline V gene, are MDHEN and SYDVKM.